This T cell receptor (beta chain) appears in the sequencing data of a study of yellow fever vaccine responses in identical twins. Germline CDR1 SGHRS, CDR2 YFSETQ. Between the trimmed V and J ends, which lost 4 bases and 0 bases, there was a span of 7 bases. The length of the CDR3 is 13 residues. TCRdb independently ran MiXCR on the RT-PCR reads; one entry per CDR3 protein. The table has approximately 1,200 distinct CDR3 sequences, roughly 83% seen once. The sequence derives from a woman between 18 and 30 years old who received the yellow fever vaccine. This sample comprised T cells from blood (PBMCs), unsorted or a sorted subset (not recorded which), obtained before or after yellow fever vaccination (not recorded which). The chain joins TRBV5-1 to TRBJ1-1; D is uncertain. CDR3 region: CASSVGMNTEAFF. The CDR3 DNA is TGCGCCAGCAGCGTCGGGATGAACACTGAAGCTTTCTTT.